This record concerns one T cell receptor beta chain sequence. This record belongs to a study of blood T cell repertoires in COVID-19. Sequencing was performed with immunoSEQ multiplex PCR; in TCRdb, only in-frame clones are kept and a portion is missing. This table holds about 190,000 clones, 84% found once. The germline V gene has CDR1 LGHNA and CDR2 YSLEER. Trimming stripped 3 bases from V and 2 bases from J, with 13 bases between. This CDR3 is built from 15 residues. The study assigned cohorts using participant-reported clinical history. Sequencing input: PBMCs or T cells enriched from blood (not recorded which). The gene calls are TRBV4-3 and TRBJ2-5, with D perhaps matching TRBD2 (7 bases). The clonotype was recovered from a woman under 40 who had been exposed to COVID-19. The CDR3 region has the DNA TGCGCCAGCAGCCATAGGGGGGGTTATCAAGAGACCCAGTACTTC. Encoded protein: CASSHRGGYQETQYF.